These 21 T cell receptor beta chains were all obtained from the same sample, sequenced in a study of blood T cell repertoires in COVID-19. Profiling relied on immunoSEQ multiplex PCR, and the TCRdb table lists in-frame clones only, not all of them. The sample consists of around 100,000 clones, roughly 90% of them appearing once. Sequenced input: peripheral blood. These receptors originate from a woman in her seventies who had recovered from COVID-19.

This chain links TRBV4-2 with TRBJ2-3; 8 nucleotides match TRBD2. The germline CDR1 and CDR2 sequences are LGHNA and YNFKEQ. CDR3 length equals 19 residues. V lost 0 bases, J lost 2 bases, and 13 bases stayed unmatched. The CDR3 sequence: CASSQESMSAGGPTDTQYF. Here the CDR3 DNA reads TGTGCCAGCAGCCAAGAGAGCATGTCGGCGGGGGGTCCCACAGATACGCAGTATTTT.

This sequence joins TRBV10-3 and TRBJ2-2; TRBD1 is a possible D gene (6 bases). The V end lost 3 bases, the J end lost 6 bases, and 11 bases lay between the germline ends. Germline values: CDR1 ENHRY, CDR2 SYGVKD. CDR3 size: 14 residues. Here the CDR3 DNA reads TGTGCCATCAGTGATATACAGGGAGCCGGGGAGCTGTTTTTT. As protein: CAISDIQGAGELFF.

The genes are TRBV18 and TRBJ1-3; D is possibly TRBD1 (6 bases). This CDR3 comprises 16 residues. CDR1 is KGHSH and CDR2 is LQKENI in the germline V gene. V was pared by 3 bases and J by 0 bases, with 12 bases between. The CDR3 region is CASSPTGPSSGNTIYF. CDR3 in DNA: TGTGCCAGCTCACCGACAGGACCAAGCTCTGGAAACACCATATATTTT.

The genes are TRBV28 and TRBJ2-3; TRBD2 matches 16 bases. CDR1 and CDR2 (germline): MDHEN, SYDVKM. The trim removed 2 bases at V and 0 bases at J, leaving 2 bases unmatched. This CDR3 region has 18 residues. The CDR3 DNA reads TGTGCCAGCAGTTTAGGGACTAGCGGGGGGGCTAGCACAGATACGCAGTATTTT. This codes for CASSLGTSGGASTDTQYF.

This sequence joins TRBV27 and TRBJ2-1; 7 bases match TRBD2. In germline, CDR1 is MNHEY, CDR2 SMNVEV (reference sequence). This CDR3 is built from 16 residues. V shed 0 bases and J 9 bases; nucleotides not matched to a gene: 11. The CDR3 DNA sequence: TGTGCCAGCAGTTTATCGACCGGGGTAGCGGGTTTTGAGCAGTTCTTC. Its protein is CASSLSTGVAGFEQFF.

The chain has TRBV6-2 or TRBV6-3 and TRBJ2-5, with 7 bases that match TRBD2. From germline, CDR1 is MNHEY and CDR2 SVGEGT. The CDR3 extends over 15 amino acids. J was trimmed by 2 bases and V by 0 bases; bases with no gene match: 3. This CDR3 reads CASSYSTSLQETQYF. CDR3 coding DNA: TGTGCCAGCAGTTACTCGACTAGCCTTCAAGAGACCCAGTACTTC.

The chain couples TRBV7-2 to TRBJ2-5; 9 nucleotides match TRBD1. This CDR3 has 15 residues. V was pared by 4 bases and J by 4 bases, with 7 bases of the junction left unmatched. The germline V gene encodes CDR1 SGHTA and CDR2 FQGNSA. The CDR3: CASSYGTGRGETQYF. The CDR3 coding sequence is TGTGCCAGCAGCTACGGGACAGGGAGGGGAGAGACCCAGTACTTC.

The V gene is TRBV18, the J gene TRBJ2-2; possibly TRBD1 for D (6 bases). Deletions cut 10 bases from V and 4 bases from J, with 16 bases between. The CDR3 is 14 residues long. Germline CDR1 reads KGHSH; CDR2 reads LQKENI. CDR3 residues: CATRQDVITGELFF. In DNA, the CDR3 is TGTGCCACCCGACAGGACGTGATCACCGGGGAGCTGTTTTTT.

This clone appeared once. The chain recombines TRBV24-1 with TRBJ2-5, with 10 bases aligning to TRBD2. With V trimmed by 0 bases and J by 1 base, 4 bases remained unmatched. The CDR3 covers 17 residues. Per the germline V gene, CDR1 is KGHDR and CDR2 is SFDVKD. The CDR3 sequence: CATSDLAVAGGQETQYF. CDR3 nucleotide sequence: TGTGCCACCAGTGATTTGGCGGTAGCGGGGGGCCAAGAGACCCAGTACTTC.

This chain links TRBV30 with TRBJ1-5, with 7 nucleotides matching TRBD1. This CDR3 is 13 amino acids long. Trimming removed 2 bases from V and 7 bases from J; junction bases left unmatched: 5. Germline V CDR1 and CDR2: GTSNPN, SVGIG (reference sequence). The CDR3 DNA is TGTGCCTGGAGTACAGGGGTATGGCAGCCCCAGCATTTT. It translates to CAWSTGVWQPQHF. The full variable domain, rest sourced from reference TRBV30 and TRBJ1-5, is SQTIHQWPATLVQPVGSPLSLECTVEGTSNPNLYWYRQAAGRGLQLLFYSVGIGQISSEVPQNLSASRPQDRQFILSSKKLLLSDSGFYLCAWSTGVWQPQHFGDGTRLSIL.

The chain employs TRBV4-3 and TRBJ1-2; D may be TRBD1 (6 bases). V was clipped by 1 base and J by 8 bases, with 14 bases between them. The CDR3 covers 14 residues. Germline V gene sequence: CDR1 LGHNA, CDR2 YSLEER. The CDR3 DNA reads TGCGCCAGCAGCCAAGTGCAGGGGCGAAGGGGCTACACCTTC. This gives the protein CASSQVQGRRGYTF.

The DNA for the CDR3 is TGTGCCAGAAGCGGGAGGGGGAACAGAGAAGACCGTGATTCACCCCTCCACTTT. This gives the protein CARSGRGNREDRDSPLHF. The chain links TRBV5-3 to TRBJ1-6; tentatively, D is TRBD1 (6 bases). TRBV5-3 is designated an ORF whose function remains uncertain. The CDR3 totals 18 residues. The germline V and J ends were trimmed by 4 bases and 8 bases, with 25 bases remaining between them.

J is TRBJ1-5 and V is TRBV30, with TRBD1 matching over 8 bases. Germline V gives CDR1 GTSNPN, CDR2 SVGIG (reference sequence). V was clipped by 0 bases and J by 7 bases; unmatched bases: 5. This CDR3 spans 14 amino acids. The DNA for the CDR3 is TGTGCCTGGAGTGTACAGGGGGTTGGCCAGCCCCAGCATTTT. This codes for CAWSVQGVGQPQHF.

This clone turned up a few times. The chain employs TRBV6-2 or TRBV6-3 and TRBJ1-1; perhaps TRBD1 as D (6 bases). CDR1 is MNHEY and CDR2 is SVGEGT in the germline V gene. The CDR3 length is 14 residues. V lost 2 bases, J lost 0 bases, and 7 bases lay in between. CDR3 protein: CASSYGQLNTEAFF. The CDR3, as DNA: TGTGCCAGCAGTTACGGACAGCTGAACACTGAAGCTTTCTTT.

The chain combines TRBV5-6 with TRBJ1-5, with D hard to call. The length of the CDR3 is 15 residues. V shed 0 bases and J shed 7 bases, with 14 bases lying between them. Looked up from germline, CDR1 is SGHDT and CDR2 is YYEEEE. CDR3 sequence reads: CASSLAGLYNQPQHF. The CDR3 bases are TGTGCCAGCAGCTTGGCCGGACTTTATAACCAGCCCCAGCATTTT.

This CDR3 is CASSSRRMNTEAFF. The CDR3 DNA reads TGCGCCAGCAGCTCCCGGCGGATGAACACTGAAGCTTTCTTT. The chain uses TRBV5-1 and TRBJ1-1; D is undetermined. CDR1 and CDR2 (germline): SGHRS, YFSETQ. The CDR3 runs to 14 residues. V was shortened by 3 bases and J by 0 bases, with 9 bases between the two germline ends.

The chain couples TRBV7-2 to TRBJ1-3; D unclear. The ends were cut back, 5 bases at V and 0 bases at J, with 11 bases in the middle. Per the germline V gene, CDR1 is SGHTA and CDR2 is FQGNSA. This CDR3 spans 15 amino acids. CDR3 in amino acids: CASSPRVSSGNTIYF. The DNA for the CDR3 is TGTGCCAGCAGCCCCCGGGTGTCCTCTGGAAACACCATATATTTT.

This chain joins TRBV18 and TRBJ2-7; 12 nucleotides line up with TRBD2. V was clipped by 4 bases and J by 5 bases; unmatched bases: 9. CDR3 size: 16 residues. Germline V lookup: CDR1 KGHSH, CDR2 LQKENI. This chain's CDR3 is CASSRRLAGGPDEQYF. The CDR3 coding sequence is TGTGCCAGCTCACGCCGCCTAGCGGGAGGGCCTGACGAGCAGTACTTC.

The chain links TRBV4-3 to TRBJ2-3; TRBD2 might be the D (6 bases). V lost 0 bases, J lost 5 bases, and 15 bases lay in between. Germline lookup yields CDR1 LGHNA and CDR2 YSLEER. The CDR3 consists of 16 residues. The CDR3 DNA sequence: TGCGCCAGCAGCCAAGATTTGGCGGGGTATATAGATACGCAGTATTTT. Translated: CASSQDLAGYIDTQYF.

V usage is TRBV5-1 and J usage is TRBJ1-2; D unclear. This CDR3 spans 13 amino acids. CDR1 and CDR2 from the germline V gene are SGHRS and YFSETQ. Trimming removed 4 bases from V and 4 bases from J, with 11 bases in between. CDR3 in amino acids: CASSPWEGYGYTF. The DNA for the CDR3 is TGCGCCAGCAGCCCTTGGGAGGGCTATGGCTACACCTTC.

The genes are TRBV7-2 and TRBJ2-6; 7 nucleotides match TRBD1. V dropped 2 bases and J dropped 2; count of bases not matched to a gene: 3. The CDR3 is 16 residues long. The germline V gene has CDR1 SGHTA and CDR2 FQGNSA. As DNA, the CDR3 is TGTGCCAGCAGCTTAAACAGGGGACCTGGGGCCAACGTCCTGACTTTC. This gives the protein CASSLNRGPGANVLTF.